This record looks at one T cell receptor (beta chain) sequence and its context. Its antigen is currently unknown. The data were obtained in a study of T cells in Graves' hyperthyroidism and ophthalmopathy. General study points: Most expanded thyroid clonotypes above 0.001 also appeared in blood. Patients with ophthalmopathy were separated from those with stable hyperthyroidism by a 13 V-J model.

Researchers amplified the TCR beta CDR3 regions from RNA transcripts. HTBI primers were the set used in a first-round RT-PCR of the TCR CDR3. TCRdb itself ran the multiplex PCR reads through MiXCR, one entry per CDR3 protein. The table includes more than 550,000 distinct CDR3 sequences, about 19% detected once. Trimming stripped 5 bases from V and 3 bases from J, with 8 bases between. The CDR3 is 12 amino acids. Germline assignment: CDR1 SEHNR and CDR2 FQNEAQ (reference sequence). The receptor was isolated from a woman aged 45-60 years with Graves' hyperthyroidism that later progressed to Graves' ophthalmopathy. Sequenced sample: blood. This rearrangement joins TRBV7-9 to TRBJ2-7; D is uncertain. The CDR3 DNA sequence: TGTGCCAGCAGCCACAACATCTACGAGCAGTACTTC. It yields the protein CASSHNIYEQYF.